One sample yielded the 12 T cell receptor beta chains listed below, sequenced in a study of technical replicates of blood from a few donors. Repertoires were generated with immunoSEQ multiplex PCR, while TCRdb's copy carries only in-frame clones and drops some. The sample lists roughly 51,000 clones, 85% to 95% occurring once. The source material was PBMCs. The receptors derive from a human donor in good health. Some clones in this sample may be carry-over from other donors' samples.

This chain links TRBV6-5 with TRBJ2-2; 10 bases line up with TRBD2. V shed 2 bases, J shed 3 bases, and the junction held 3 bases outside the gene matches. This CDR3 has 16 residues. The germline V gene encodes CDR1 MNHEY and CDR2 SVGAGI. DNA for the CDR3: TGTGCCAGCAGTTACAGTCTAGCGGGAGACACCGGGGAGCTGTTTTTT. Translating it yields CASSYSLAGDTGELFF.

This clone was recorded once. The rearrangement uses TRBV4-1 and TRBJ1-2; 7 bases agree with TRBD1. The germline V gene has CDR1 MGHRA and CDR2 YSYEKL. This CDR3 spans 15 amino acids. Germline trimming cut 2 bases from V and 4 bases from J; bases unmatched to any gene: 7. This CDR3 reads CASSQNGQAPYGYTF. Here the CDR3 DNA reads TGCGCCAGCAGCCAAAACGGACAGGCGCCCTATGGCTACACCTTC.

The CDR3 sequence: CASSQNPAGEGAGELFF. The CDR3 DNA sequence: TGCGCCAGCAGCCAAAACCCCGCGGGAGAAGGTGCCGGGGAGCTGTTTTTT. The gene calls are TRBV4-1 and TRBJ2-2, with TRBD2 identical over 7 bases. Trimming took 2 bases from V and 6 from J; bases not matched to a gene: 12. This CDR3 spans 17 amino acids. Germline lookup yields CDR1 MGHRA and CDR2 YSYEKL.

This clone was detected only a few times. The chain employs TRBV9 and TRBJ2-2; the match to TRBD2 covers 10 bases. Germline CDR1 is SGDLS and CDR2 is YYNGEE. The CDR3 contains 16 residues. The ends lost 4 bases at V and 4 bases at J; junction bases unmatched: 7. The CDR3, as DNA: TGTGCCAGCAGCAGGGAAAGCGGGGGGGGCACCGGGGAGCTGTTTTTT. It encodes CASSRESGGGTGELFF.

This chain links TRBV13 with TRBJ1-3, with D possibly being TRBD1 (6 bases). CDR1 PRHDT and CDR2 FYEKMQ come from the germline V gene (reference sequence). Trimming stripped 5 bases from V and 0 bases from J, with 14 bases between. The CDR3 contains 16 residues. The CDR3 region has the DNA TGTGCCAGCAGCCGCGGGGGGCGGAGCTCTGGAAACACCATATATTTT. Translating it yields CASSRGGRSSGNTIYF. The variable domain in full, completed from reference TRBV13 and TRBJ1-3, reads AAGVIQSPRHLIKEKRETATLKCYPIPRHDTVYWYQQGPGQDPQFLISFYEKMQSDKGSIPDRFSAQQFSDYHSELNMSSLELGDSALYFCASSRGGRSSGNTIYFGEGSWLTVV.

This clone appeared once. The rearrangement uses TRBV27 and TRBJ2-1; 13 bases are a match to TRBD2. Germline lookup yields CDR1 MNHEY and CDR2 SMNVEV (reference sequence). The ends lost 6 bases at V and 0 bases at J; junction bases unmatched: 8. The CDR3 is made up of 18 amino acids. The CDR3 here is CASRQGLAGTSSYNEQFF. CDR3 coding DNA: TGTGCCAGCAGGCAGGGACTAGCGGGGACTAGCTCCTACAATGAGCAGTTCTTC.

The V and J genes are TRBV6-1 and TRBJ1-2, with D unclear. This CDR3 has 14 amino acids. The V end was cut by 0 bases, the J end by 5 bases, with 10 bases between. CDR1 MNHNS and CDR2 SASEGT come from the germline V gene. The CDR3 coding sequence is TGTGCCAGCAGTGAAGCCTCAGAAGATTATGGCTACACCTTC. It specifies CASSEASEDYGYTF.

This chain uses TRBV29-1 with TRBJ1-5; no clear D. Germline loops: CDR1 SQVTM, CDR2 ANQGSEA. The CDR3 has 14 residues. Trimming took 4 bases from V and 9 from J, leaving 19 bases between them. This chain's CDR3 is CSVGTGVGDRPQHF. The CDR3 DNA sequence: TGCAGCGTTGGAACCGGGGTCGGGGATCGGCCCCAGCATTTT.

This chain uses TRBV7-7 with TRBJ2-7; 12 bases are a match to TRBD2. V lost 10 bases to trimming and J lost 7 bases; unmatched junction nucleotides: 8. The germline CDR1 and CDR2 sequences are SSHAT and FNYEAQ (reference sequence). This CDR3 has 13 residues. The CDR3 protein is CAKGLAGPWEQYF. The CDR3 nucleotides read TGTGCCAAGGGACTAGCGGGCCCTTGGGAGCAGTACTTC.

The chain joins TRBV10-3 to TRBJ1-3, with D possibly being TRBD1 (6 bases). There are 14 residues in the CDR3. Per the germline V gene, CDR1 is ENHRY and CDR2 is SYGVKD. Trimming pared 6 bases from V and 4 bases from J, leaving 13 bases between. CDR3 amino acids: CAIRDSEVGNTIYF. CDR3 DNA: TGTGCCATCAGGGACAGTGAGGTCGGAAACACCATATATTTT.

This sequence joins TRBV7-9 and TRBJ2-4; tentative D call: TRBD1 (6 bases). Germline CDR1 and CDR2: SEHNR and FQNEAQ (reference sequence). V lost 3 bases and J lost 2, with 11 bases in between. CDR3 length: 15 residues. The CDR3 is CASSFDQGTKNIQYF. As DNA, the CDR3 is TGTGCCAGCAGCTTCGACCAGGGGACCAAAAACATTCAGTACTTC.

The chain is built from TRBV14 and TRBJ2-5; D is unresolved. CDR3 size: 15 residues. Germline values: CDR1 SGHDN, CDR2 FVKESK. Trimming cost V 1 base and J 5 bases, with 14 bases left between them. The chain's CDR3 is CASSQGIGGLETQYF. CDR3 bases: TGTGCCAGCAGCCAAGGGATTGGCGGTCTCGAGACCCAGTACTTC.